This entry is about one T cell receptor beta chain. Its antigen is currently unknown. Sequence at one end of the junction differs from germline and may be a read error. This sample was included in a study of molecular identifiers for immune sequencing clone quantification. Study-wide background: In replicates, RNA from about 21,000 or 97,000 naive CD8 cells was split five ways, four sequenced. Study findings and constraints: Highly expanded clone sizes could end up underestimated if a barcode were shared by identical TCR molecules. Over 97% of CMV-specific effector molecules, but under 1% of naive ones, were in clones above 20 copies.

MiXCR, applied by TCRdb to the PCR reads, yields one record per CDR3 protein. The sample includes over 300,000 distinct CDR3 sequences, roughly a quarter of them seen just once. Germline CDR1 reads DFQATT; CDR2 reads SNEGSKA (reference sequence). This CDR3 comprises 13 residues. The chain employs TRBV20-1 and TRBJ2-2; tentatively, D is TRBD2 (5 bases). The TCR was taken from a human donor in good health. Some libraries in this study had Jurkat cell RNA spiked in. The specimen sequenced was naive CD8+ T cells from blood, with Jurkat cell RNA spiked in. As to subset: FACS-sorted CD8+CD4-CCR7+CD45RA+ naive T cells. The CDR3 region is CSVRIANTGEQNF. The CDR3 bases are TGCAGTGTTCGCATCGCGAACACCGGGGAGCAGAATTTT.